This TCR beta chain was captured by sequencing in a study of T cell responses to AZD1222 COVID-19 vaccine. The study, taken as a whole, reports: Sampled repertoires all dated from after the peak T cell response. Donor demographics were predominantly white British with a female majority; clonal diversity may be underestimated. Nearly half of spike-specific TCRs reportedly target unmutated variant regions.

Generated by immunoSEQ multiplex PCR, the TCRdb table keeps only in-frame clones and is missing some. The sample contains about 160,000 clones, 90% to 95% of which appear only once. Concerning this clone itself: What it binds is not known.

The CDR3 loop spans 11 amino acids. Germline V CDR1 and CDR2: PRHDT, FYEKMQ (reference sequence). Deletions cut 3 bases from V and 4 bases from J, with 1 base between. Pooled samples include second doses given at about 4 or 12 weeks. The TCR originated in an adult who received the AZD1222 COVID-19 vaccine. This chain links TRBV13 with TRBJ2-1; D is undetermined. Sequenced material: peripheral blood, taken 28 days after the second AZD1222 dose. The CDR3 spells CASSLYNEQFF. The DNA of the CDR3 is TGTGCCAGCAGCTTGTACAATGAGCAGTTCTTC.